This entry is about one T cell receptor beta chain. Its matching antigen is unknown. No donor had fewer than one pre-ART PBMC sample or fewer than two post-ART PBMC samples. This sample stems from a study of long-term antiretroviral therapy in people with HIV. The germline V gene has CDR1 SGHNT and CDR2 YENEEA. V shed 5 bases and J 7 bases; nucleotides not matched to a gene: 5. There are 14 residues in the CDR3. Version v3.0 of the immunoSEQ assay ran at survey level. The table came from immunoSEQ multiplex PCR; TCRdb's copy has only in-frame clones and leaves some out. Of around 16,000 clones listed, about four fifths are singletons. Regarding the study as a whole: Across all time points, the repertoire was dominated by clones that expanded before ART.

The sequence derives from a middle-aged man with HIV. The specimen comprised unsorted PBMCs, sampled just before starting antiretroviral therapy. This rearrangement joins TRBV11-3 to TRBJ1-4; 9 bases match TRBD1. The CDR3 loop reads CASSPGQGGEKLFF. The CDR3, as DNA: TGTGCCAGCAGCCCGGGACAGGGAGGTGAAAAACTGTTTTTT.